This TCR beta chain was found in a study of human T cells and chemical hapten exposure. Across the whole study: It was small differences in pooled library volume that mainly caused per-sample TCR yields to vary.

This sample's time point: healthy volunteer bleed at 6 weeks. Sequencing started from total RNA isolated from unfractionated whole blood. The library tagged individual cDNA molecules with unique molecular identifiers. Each CDR3 protein is one row after TCRdb ran MiXCR on the RACE reads. The data contain 30,000 to 40,000 distinct CDR3 sequences, less than 5.5% of them seen just once; the ten biggest clones take up roughly 13%. In germline, CDR1 is SNHLY, CDR2 FYNNEI. This CDR3 has 15 amino acids. Trimming removed 4 bases at V and 3 bases at J, with 15 bases between. The TCR comes from a human donor in good health. Some clones in this sample may be carry-over from other donors' samples. The specimen was whole blood. J is TRBJ1-2 and V is TRBV2; D may be TRBD1 (5 bases). The CDR3 nucleotides read TGTGCCAGCAGTGGGGTTGTGGGACCCGACTATGGCTACACCTTC. Amino acid sequence: CASSGVVGPDYGYTF.